This TCR beta chain is from a study of graft-versus-host responses after intestinal transplantation. Study context: Each recipient received anti-thymocyte globulin induction, then tacrolimus and steroids for roughly 3 years.

The CDR3 has 17 amino acids. V lost 4 bases, J lost 0 bases, and 8 bases stayed unmatched. The germline V gene has CDR1 KGHSH and CDR2 LQKENI. The repertoire was sequenced with immunoSEQ multiplex PCR; TCRdb's copy has only in-frame clones and lacks some. This sample has over 75,000 clones, with about nine tenths found just once. A note on this clone: As yet, its antigen is unknown.

This TCR was recovered from a human donor who was the organ donor for an intestinal transplant. The chain uses TRBV18 and TRBJ1-1; TRBD1 matches 10 bases. The starting material was unstimulated CD4+ T cells sorted from spleen or lymph node cells, obtained before transplant. The CDR3 DNA sequence: TGTGCCAGCTCACATGAAGGGACAGGGGTGGTGAACACTGAAGCTTTCTTT. Its protein is CASSHEGTGVVNTEAFF. Based on the CDR3 plus reference TRBV18 and TRBJ1-1, the full variable domain is NAGVMQNPRHLVRRRGQEARLRCSPMKGHSHVYWYRQLPEEGLKFMVYLQKENIIDESGMPKERFSAEFPKEGPSILRIQQVVRGDSAAYFCASSHEGTGVVNTEAFFGQGTRLTVV.